Each of the 21 T cell receptor beta chains below was sequenced from the same sample in a study of blood T cell repertoires in COVID-19. The assay was immunoSEQ multiplex PCR, and TCRdb's table has in-frame clones only and misses some. The sample shows tens of thousands of clones, about 80% of them seen only once. What was sequenced was peripheral blood. All receptors derive from an elderly man with COVID-19, enrolled during active disease.

The chain uses TRBV30 and TRBJ2-7; tentative D call: TRBD2 (6 bases). The CDR3 sequence is 15 residues long. CDR1 is GTSNPN and CDR2 is SVGIG in the germline V gene (reference sequence). V lost 2 bases to trimming and J lost 3 bases, with 17 bases between them. CDR3 protein: CAWSPGGGGVYEQYF. The CDR3 DNA is TGTGCCTGGAGTCCCGGGGGAGGCGGGGTCTACGAGCAGTACTTC.

This chain uses TRBV10-3 with TRBJ2-3; 8 bases map to TRBD2. Per the germline V gene, CDR1 is ENHRY and CDR2 is SYGVKD. CDR3 length equals 14 residues. Trimming removed 11 bases from V and 1 base from J; junction bases left unmatched: 8. The CDR3 sequence: CASTGRGGTDTQYF. For the CDR3, the DNA is TGTGCCTCTACGGGGCGGGGGGGCACAGATACGCAGTATTTT.

The chain joins TRBV30 to TRBJ1-4; no reliable D call. Trimming took off 0 bases at V and 7 bases at J, with 18 bases between the two ends. The CDR3 length is 16 residues. Germline CDR1 is GTSNPN and CDR2 is SVGIG (reference sequence). The CDR3 region has the DNA TGTGCCTGGAGTGTACCAGACGGCGGGTGGACTGAAAAACTGTTTTTT. Residues: CAWSVPDGGWTEKLFF.

The rearrangement uses TRBV18 and TRBJ1-1; D unclear. The CDR3 is 15 amino acids. Trimming removed 4 bases from V and 5 bases from J, with 17 bases in between. CDR1 and CDR2 from the germline V gene are KGHSH and LQKENI. The CDR3 sequence is CASSLLELGTTEAFF. As DNA, the CDR3 is TGTGCCAGCTCACTACTGGAGCTAGGAACGACTGAAGCTTTCTTT.

The chain joins TRBV6-5 to TRBJ1-6, with D uncertain. Germline V gene data show CDR1 as MNHEY and CDR2 as SVGAGI. Between the trimmed V and J ends, which lost 6 bases and 5 bases, there was a span of 11 bases. The CDR3 covers 14 residues. As DNA, the CDR3 is TGTGCCAGCAGGGAGGTGATTAATAATTCACCCCTCCACTTT. Its translation is CASREVINNSPLHF.

This clone is a singleton in its sample. The chain links TRBV3-1 (or the pseudogene TRBV3-2) to TRBJ2-2; D perhaps matches TRBD1 (6 bases). V was pared by 5 bases and J by 1 base, with 11 bases between. This CDR3 contains 15 residues. Germline CDR1 LGHDT, CDR2 YNNKEL (reference sequence). As DNA, the CDR3 is TGTGCCAGCAGCACCCAGACAGGGAACACCGGGGAGCTGTTTTTT. Translated, it gives CASSTQTGNTGELFF.

The rearrangement joins TRBV14 to TRBJ2-1; a possible D gene is TRBD1 (5 bases). Deletions cut 2 bases from V and 6 bases from J, with 14 bases between. CDR1 is SGHDN, CDR2 FVKESK, per germline. CDR3 length: 15 residues. In DNA, the CDR3 is TGTGCCAGCAGCCAATGGCAGGGTACCGTCAATGAGCAGTTCTTC. Its translation is CASSQWQGTVNEQFF.

The chain is built from TRBV24-1 and TRBJ2-1; 9 bases map to TRBD2. The germline V gene encodes CDR1 KGHDR and CDR2 SFDVKD. Trimming at V came to 4 bases and at J to 7 bases, leaving 7 bases not matched to a gene. CDR3 size: 15 residues. The CDR3 coding sequence is TGTGCCACCAGTGAGATAGCGGGAGAGAAGAATGAGCAGTTCTTC. Its translation is CATSEIAGEKNEQFF.

The chain combines TRBV6-5 with TRBJ1-2, with 8 positions matching TRBD1. The trim removed 6 bases at V and 2 bases at J, leaving 8 bases unmatched. The CDR3 runs to 15 residues. Germline V lookup: CDR1 MNHEY, CDR2 SVGAGI. CDR3 bases: TGTGCCAGCAGACCCGGACAGGGCAGAAACTATGGCTACACCTTC. Its translation is CASRPGQGRNYGYTF.

This chain joins TRBV28 and TRBJ1-1; weak D call: TRBD1 (5 bases). CDR1 MDHEN and CDR2 SYDVKM come from the germline V gene. The ends were cut back, 8 bases at V and 5 bases at J, with 18 bases in the middle. The length of the CDR3 is 14 residues. The CDR3 coding sequence is TGTGCCAGCGGCGACCCTGGGGCGAAGACTGAAGCTTTCTTT. Its translation is CASGDPGAKTEAFF.

The chain joins TRBV24-1 to TRBJ2-2; 7 nucleotides agree with TRBD2. J was trimmed by 1 base and V by 5 bases; bases with no gene match: 3. From germline, CDR1 is KGHDR and CDR2 SFDVKD. The CDR3 extends over 15 amino acids. The CDR3, as DNA: TGTGCCACCAGTGTAGGCGGGAGGAACACCGGGGAGCTGTTTTTT. It specifies CATSVGGRNTGELFF.

The chain recombines TRBV6-1 with TRBJ1-5; D unresolved. The CDR3 is 18 residues long. The germline V gene has CDR1 MNHNS and CDR2 SASEGT. Trimming took 3 bases from V and 7 from J, leaving 25 bases between them. The CDR3, as DNA: TGTGCCAGCAGTGACCTTATGGGCCGGGGAATTCCAAGACAGCCCCAGCATTTT. Translating it yields CASSDLMGRGIPRQPQHF.

The V call is TRBV9, the J call TRBJ1-6; weak D call: TRBD1 (5 bases). V dropped 0 bases and J dropped 7 bases, with 8 bases sitting between them. Looked up from germline, CDR1 is SGDLS and CDR2 is YYNGEE. The CDR3 has 14 residues. The CDR3 DNA follows: TGTGCCAGCAGCGTAGCGGGGGACAATTCACCCCTCCACTTT. Translated, it gives CASSVAGDNSPLHF.

The sample holds one count of this clone. The chain links TRBV29-1 to TRBJ2-1; maybe TRBD2 (6 bases). The CDR3 is 14 residues long. Between the trimmed V and J ends, which lost 3 bases and 5 bases, there was a span of 14 bases. The germline CDR1 and CDR2 sequences are SQVTM and ANQGSEA. CDR3 sequence reads: CSVDPGWGDNEQFF. As DNA, the CDR3 is TGCAGCGTTGACCCCGGGTGGGGGGACAATGAGCAGTTCTTC.

This clone was seen a few times. This sequence joins TRBV6-2 or TRBV6-3 and TRBJ1-2; TRBD1 might be the D (6 bases). Trimming left V 6 bases short and J 2 bases short, with 10 bases between. Germline-derived CDR1 and CDR2 are MNHEY and SVGEGT. The CDR3 runs 13 residues. The CDR3 bases are TGTGCCAGCAGCCTTGGACAGAACTATGGCTACACCTTC. Residues: CASSLGQNYGYTF.

This clone was seen a handful of times. CDR3 nucleotides: TGCGCCAGCAGCCCTGAGGGGGGGCGGCGGACGAACACCGGGGAGCTGTTTTTT. Protein sequence: CASSPEGGRRTNTGELFF. V gene TRBV4-3 combines with J gene TRBJ2-2; D may be TRBD2 (7 bases). Germline V lookup: CDR1 LGHNA, CDR2 YSLEER. The CDR3 runs 18 residues. Trimming cost V 4 bases and J 0 bases, with 18 bases left between them.

The chain couples TRBV5-1 to TRBJ2-2, with 13 bases that match TRBD2. Germline CDR1 and CDR2: SGHRS and YFSETQ. The CDR3 spans 14 residues. J lost 7 bases, V lost 6 bases, and 3 bases had no gene match. The CDR3 sequence: CASIRTSGGGELFF. In nucleotides, the CDR3 is TGCGCCAGCATCCGGACTAGCGGGGGCGGGGAGCTGTTTTTT.

The chain combines TRBV6-5 with TRBJ2-2; 7 bases align to TRBD1. Germline CDR1 and CDR2: MNHEY and SVGAGI. CDR3 length: 15 amino acids. The trim removed 4 bases at V and 2 bases at J, leaving 4 bases unmatched. CDR3 protein: CASSWRQGNTGELFF. The CDR3 DNA is TGTGCCAGCAGTTGGCGACAGGGAAACACCGGGGAGCTGTTTTTT.

The chain couples TRBV18 to TRBJ2-3; 16 bases are a match to TRBD2. V shed 2 bases, J shed 2 bases, and the junction held 1 base outside the gene matches. CDR1 is KGHSH, CDR2 LQKENI, per germline. The CDR3 extends over 17 amino acids. CDR3 coding DNA: TGTGCCAGCTCACCAGGGACTAGCGGGAGGGCCACAGATACGCAGTATTTT. This encodes CASSPGTSGRATDTQYF.

The rearrangement links TRBV19 to TRBJ1-1, with 8 bases that match TRBD1. Looked up from germline, CDR1 is LNHDA and CDR2 is SQIVND (reference sequence). Germline trimming cut 4 bases from V and 6 bases from J; bases unmatched to any gene: 10. The CDR3 is 15 amino acids. CDR3 in DNA: TGTGCCAGTAGTACAATCGACAGGGGACCCCCTGAAGCTTTCTTT. Encoded protein: CASSTIDRGPPEAFF. The variable domain in full, with the rest retrieved from reference TRBV19 and TRBJ1-1, is DGGITQSPKYLFRKEGQNVTLSCEQNLNHDAMYWYRQDPGQGLRLIYYSQIVNDFQKGDIAEGYSVSREKKESFPLTVTSAQKNPTAFYLCASSTIDRGPPEAFFGQGTRLTVV.

V and J are TRBV20-1 and TRBJ2-3; 11 bases match TRBD2. CDR1 and CDR2 (germline): DFQATT, SNEGSKA (reference sequence). CDR3 length equals 16 residues. V shed 3 bases, J shed 3 bases, and the junction held 8 bases outside the gene matches. The CDR3 DNA reads TGCAGTGCTAGTCCTGCGACTAGCGGGACTACAGATACGCAGTATTTT. Translating it yields CSASPATSGTTDTQYF.